What follows are 29 T cell receptor beta chains derived from one specimen sequenced in a study of shared clonotypes between healthy human individuals. Method: immunoSEQ multiplex PCR; TCRdb's copy keeps in-frame clones and lacks some. Of some 2,000,000 clones in the sample, 95% were seen once. Sequencing was performed on naive CD4+ T cells sorted from blood. Subset in this sample: CD45RA+ positively selected. Source of these receptors: a young man in good health.

Notes on this clone: Other DNA sequences in the same sample also yield this CDR3. CDR3 sequence reads: CASSPQGASGNTIYF. The CDR3, as DNA: TGTGCCAGCAGCCCCCAGGGGGCCTCTGGAAACACCATATATTTT. V gene TRBV9 combines with J gene TRBJ1-3, with 8 bases that match TRBD1. The CDR3 contains 15 residues. From germline, CDR1 is SGDLS and CDR2 YYNGEE. Trimming cost V 4 bases and J 0 bases; bases outside gene matches: 3. The full variable domain, in which reference TRBV9 and TRBJ1-3 provide the parts outside the CDR3, is DSGVTQTPKHLITATGQRVTLRCSPRSGDLSVYWYQQSLDQGLQFLIQYYNGEERAKGNILERFSAQQFPDLHSELNLSSLELGDSALYFCASSPQGASGNTIYFGEGSWLTVV.

The genes are TRBV13 and TRBJ2-7, with 9 bases identical to TRBD2. CDR1 is PRHDT and CDR2 is FYEKMQ in the germline V gene (reference sequence). The CDR3 has 16 residues. The V and J ends lost 0 bases and 2 bases, in that order; junction bases with no gene match: 5. This CDR3 reads CASSLGRLAGPYEQYF. The CDR3 bases are TGTGCCAGCAGCTTAGGCCGTCTAGCGGGGCCCTACGAGCAGTACTTC.

The chain employs TRBV4-3 and TRBJ1-2; D is undetermined. V was clipped by 2 bases and J by 5 bases, with 9 bases between them. The CDR3 is made up of 13 amino acids. CDR1 and CDR2 (germline): LGHNA, YSLEER. The CDR3: CASSQIGQYGYTF. Written as DNA, the CDR3 is TGCGCCAGCAGCCAAATTGGGCAGTATGGCTACACCTTC.

This chain uses TRBV28 with TRBJ1-2; 7 bases fit TRBD1. In germline, CDR1 is MDHEN, CDR2 SYDVKM. CDR3 size: 15 residues. V gave up 4 bases and J gave up 2 bases; unmatched junction bases: 7. This CDR3 reads CASSYPTGRNYGYTF. CDR3 DNA sequence: TGTGCCAGCAGTTACCCGACAGGGAGGAACTATGGCTACACCTTC.

The chain couples TRBV18 to TRBJ2-3, with 13 bases fitting TRBD2. Germline V gene data show CDR1 as KGHSH and CDR2 as LQKENI. With V trimmed by 3 bases and J by 4 bases, 7 bases remained unmatched. The CDR3 runs 17 residues. The CDR3 nucleotides are TGTGCCAGCTCACCCCCCGGGACTAGCGGGACTTCAGATACGCAGTATTTT. Translating it yields CASSPPGTSGTSDTQYF.

J is TRBJ2-3 and V is TRBV30; 7 bases agree with TRBD2. This CDR3 spans 14 amino acids. V lost 0 bases to trimming and J lost 4 bases; unmatched junction nucleotides: 4. The germline V gene has CDR1 GTSNPN and CDR2 SVGIG (reference sequence). This chain's CDR3 is CAWSVMGGADTQYF. CDR3 sequence (DNA): TGTGCCTGGAGTGTAATGGGAGGGGCAGATACGCAGTATTTT.

This chain joins TRBV11-3 and TRBJ1-6; the D gene is possibly TRBD1 (6 bases). This CDR3 contains 18 residues. V was trimmed by 11 bases and J by 5 bases, leaving 28 bases between them. CDR1 and CDR2 from the germline V gene are SGHNT and YENEEA. This CDR3 reads CAPPRQVSLPINNSPLHF. CDR3 sequence (DNA): TGTGCCCCCCCCAGACAGGTTTCCCTTCCTATCAATAATTCACCCCTCCACTTT.

In regard to this clone: The junction departs from germline at one end; a sequencing error may be responsible. The sample carries other DNA sequences with the same CDR3. The V and J genes are TRBV18 and TRBJ1-5, with 8 bases matching TRBD1. This CDR3 is built from 14 residues. Germline assignment: CDR1 KGHSH and CDR2 LQKENI. The CDR3: CASSPQGGNQPQHF. CDR3 sequence (DNA): TGTGCCAGCTCCCCACAGGGGGGAAATCAGCCCCAGCATTTT.

The rearrangement uses TRBV19 and TRBJ2-2; no firm D call. Germline V gene sequence: CDR1 LNHDA, CDR2 SQIVND (reference sequence). V was shortened by 1 base and J by 1 base, with 7 bases between the two germline ends. The CDR3 runs to 15 residues. In nucleotides, the CDR3 is TGTGCCAGTAGTATAGGATCCAAGAACACCGGGGAGCTGTTTTTT. Its protein product is CASSIGSKNTGELFF.

This clone was observed once. The genes are TRBV28 and TRBJ2-4, with 7 bases fitting TRBD1. V lost 4 bases to trimming and J lost 6 bases; unmatched junction nucleotides: 6. The CDR3 is made up of 14 amino acids. CDR1 and CDR2 from the germline V gene are MDHEN and SYDVKM. The CDR3 is CASSSSGGINIQYF. CDR3 coding DNA: TGTGCCAGCAGTTCTTCAGGGGGTATAAACATTCAGTACTTC.

This chain links TRBV30 with TRBJ2-1; 9 bases are a match to TRBD2. Germline-derived CDR1 and CDR2 are GTSNPN and SVGIG (reference sequence). The ends lost 4 bases at V and 4 bases at J; junction bases unmatched: 8. This CDR3 is 15 amino acids long. The CDR3 spells CAWNPGLAGYNEQFF. Written as DNA, the CDR3 is TGTGCCTGGAACCCAGGTCTAGCGGGGTACAATGAGCAGTTCTTC.

On this clone: Additional DNA sequences in this sample encode the identical CDR3. This sequence joins TRBV6-5 and TRBJ2-7, with D possibly being TRBD2 (5 bases). This CDR3 spans 13 amino acids. V lost 6 bases, J lost 3 bases, and 12 bases lay in between. Germline V gene data show CDR1 as MNHEY and CDR2 as SVGAGI. The DNA for the CDR3 is TGTGCCAGCAGGACCCCAGGAGGCTACGAGCAGTACTTC. The encoded protein is CASRTPGGYEQYF.

The chain recombines TRBV27 with TRBJ1-6; D might be TRBD1 (5 bases). V was pared by 2 bases and J by 0 bases, with 11 bases between. Germline lookup yields CDR1 MNHEY and CDR2 SMNVEV (reference sequence). The CDR3 contains 17 residues. CDR3 loop: CASSLEGPSSYNSPLHF. In nucleotides, the CDR3 is TGTGCCAGCAGTTTAGAGGGGCCGAGCTCCTATAATTCACCCCTCCACTTT.

The rearrangement uses TRBV7-3 and TRBJ2-3, with 9 bases identical to TRBD2. The V segment lost 6 bases and the J segment 2 bases; nucleotides outside the gene matches: 3. Germline CDR1 and CDR2: SGHTA and FQGTGA. The CDR3 sequence is 14 residues long. As DNA, the CDR3 is TGTGCCAGCAGATTAGCGGGGGCCACAGATACGCAGTATTTT. Translating it yields CASRLAGATDTQYF.

The V gene is TRBV6-5, the J gene TRBJ1-2, with a weak D call TRBD1 (6 bases). The germline CDR1 and CDR2 sequences are MNHEY and SVGAGI. Trimming removed 2 bases from V and 0 bases from J, with 13 bases in between. This CDR3 region has 16 residues. The CDR3 nucleotides read TGTGCCAGCAGTTACGGTAGACAGGAAACTAACTATGGCTACACCTTC. This gives the protein CASSYGRQETNYGYTF.

A remark on this clone: Other DNA sequences in this sample translate to the same CDR3. The chain is built from TRBV5-1 and TRBJ1-1; D might be TRBD1 (6 bases). CDR1 and CDR2 from the germline V gene are SGHRS and YFSETQ. This CDR3 has 15 amino acids. V was clipped by 2 bases and J by 1 base, with 12 bases between them. CDR3 sequence reads: CASSLPTGTNTEAFF. Here the CDR3 DNA reads TGCGCCAGCAGCTTACCAACAGGGACGAACACTGAAGCTTTCTTT.

Regarding this clone: Different DNA sequences within this sample yield the same CDR3. The rearrangement joins TRBV2 to TRBJ1-1, with 9 positions matching TRBD1. This CDR3 has 15 amino acids. V was clipped by 4 bases and J by 1 base; unmatched bases: 4. The germline CDR1 and CDR2 sequences are SNHLY and FYNNEI. The CDR3 reads CASSGRTGANTEAFF. CDR3 in DNA: TGTGCCAGCAGTGGGAGGACAGGGGCGAACACTGAAGCTTTCTTT.

This clone was observed a few times. The V and J genes are TRBV7-6 and TRBJ1-5, with 10 bases aligning to TRBD1. The CDR3 loop spans 15 amino acids. Trimming took 6 bases from V and 6 from J; bases not matched to a gene: 8. Looked up from germline, CDR1 is SGHVS and CDR2 is FNYEAQ. The DNA of the CDR3 is TGTGCCAGCAGTCCGGGACAGGGGTTATCTCAGCCCCAGCATTTT. Its translation: CASSPGQGLSQPQHF.

This chain connects TRBV7-9 to TRBJ2-2; tentative D call: TRBD1 (5 bases). Germline CDR1 reads SEHNR; CDR2 reads FQNEAQ (reference sequence). The CDR3 is 13 residues long. V lost 5 bases and J 7 bases, leaving 11 bases between the germline ends. CDR3 DNA sequence: TGTGCCAGCAGCACGGACACGGGCGGGGAGCTGTTTTTT. Its translation: CASSTDTGGELFF.

V usage is TRBV12-1 and J usage is TRBJ2-7; TRBD2 was called by the table and not checked on the DNA. TRBV12-1 is reported as a pseudogene. CDR3 length equals 19 residues. CDR3 protein: CASSFVGCLAGERSYEQYF. CDR3 sequence (DNA): TGTGCCAGCAGCTTTGTAGGGTGTCTAGCGGGGGAACGCTCCTACGAGCAGTACTTC.

On this clone: The same CDR3 can be traced to other DNA sequences in this sample. The rearrangement uses TRBV5-4 and TRBJ2-3; no reliable D call. Per germline, CDR1 SGHNT and CDR2 YYREEE (reference sequence). V was cut by 4 bases and J by 0 bases, with 6 bases left in between. There are 13 residues in the CDR3. The CDR3 coding sequence is TGTGCCAGCAGCCTCCCGAGCACAGATACGCAGTATTTT. As protein: CASSLPSTDTQYF.

A word on this clone: Within the sample, other DNA sequences also encode this same CDR3. V and J are TRBV2 and TRBJ2-2; a weak D match, TRBD2 (6 bases). The length of the CDR3 is 15 residues. Trimming stripped 4 bases from V and 2 bases from J, with 11 bases between. Germline V gene lookup returns CDR1 SNHLY and CDR2 FYNNEI. The CDR3 protein is CASSVTGANTGELFF. The CDR3 DNA is TGTGCCAGCAGTGTAACGGGAGCTAACACCGGGGAGCTGTTTTTT.

This chain uses TRBV27 with TRBJ1-3; D is unresolved. The germline gives CDR1 MNHEY, CDR2 SMNVEV (reference sequence). Trimming shortened V by 5 bases and J by 1 base, and 18 bases separated the two germline ends. This CDR3 is 17 amino acids long. CDR3 in amino acids: CASSRRGPQSSGNTIYF. Written as DNA, the CDR3 is TGTGCCAGCAGTAGACGCGGACCCCAATCGTCTGGAAACACCATATATTTT.

V is TRBV6-1 and J is TRBJ2-7, with D possibly being TRBD1 (7 bases). This CDR3 region has 13 residues. Per the germline V gene, CDR1 is MNHNS and CDR2 is SASEGT. The V end was cut by 10 bases, the J end by 2 bases, with 15 bases between. The CDR3 region is CATRQGLTYEQYF. The DNA for the CDR3 is TGTGCCACCCGACAGGGACTTACCTACGAGCAGTACTTC.

V gene TRBV11-2 combines with J gene TRBJ1-4; the D gene is possibly TRBD1 (5 bases). This CDR3 is built from 13 residues. Germline values: CDR1 SGHAT, CDR2 FQNNGV. V gave up 1 base and J gave up 12 bases, with 12 bases separating them. The CDR3 reads CASSLGSGGELFF. The CDR3 DNA sequence: TGTGCCAGCAGCTTAGGGAGCGGGGGAGAACTGTTTTTT.

The chain links TRBV6-5 to TRBJ2-3; tentatively, D is TRBD2 (5 bases). Trimming stripped 6 bases from V and 10 bases from J, with 11 bases between. This CDR3 spans 11 amino acids. CDR1 is MNHEY and CDR2 is SVGAGI in the germline V gene. The CDR3 region is CASSNSVAQYF. CDR3 sequence (DNA): TGTGCCAGCAGCAATAGCGTCGCGCAGTATTTT.

In its sample, this clone was seen once. The chain is built from TRBV13 and TRBJ2-3, with D possibly TRBD2 on 5 matching bases. The CDR3 spans 16 residues. V gave up 2 bases and J gave up 0 bases, with 12 bases separating them. Per the germline V gene, CDR1 is PRHDT and CDR2 is FYEKMQ (reference sequence). Written as DNA, the CDR3 is TGTGCCAGCAGCTTAAGTCAACGGGGAAGCACAGATACGCAGTATTTT. Residues: CASSLSQRGSTDTQYF.

V gene TRBV5-6 combines with J gene TRBJ1-4, with D hard to call. With 0 bases removed from V and 4 bases from J, the gap between germline ends came to 13 bases. Germline loops: CDR1 SGHDT, CDR2 YYEEEE. This CDR3 is built from 16 residues. CDR3 in DNA: TGTGCCAGCAGCTTGGCCGACGGGTTGAATAATGAAAAACTGTTTTTT. It is translated as CASSLADGLNNEKLFF. Based on the CDR3 plus reference TRBV5-6 and TRBJ1-4, the full variable domain is DAGVTQSPTHLIKTRGQQVTLRCSPKSGHDTVSWYQQALGQGPQFIFQYYEEEERQRGNFPDRFSGHQFPNYSSELNVNALLLGDSALYLCASSLADGLNNEKLFFGSGTQLSVL.

This chain links TRBV19 with TRBJ1-2; TRBD1 matches 7 bases. This CDR3 is built from 15 residues. In germline, CDR1 is LNHDA, CDR2 SQIVND (reference sequence). V lost 4 bases to trimming and J lost 4 bases; unmatched junction nucleotides: 9. CDR3 nucleotide sequence: TGTGCCAGTAGTACTCAGGGGGGGCTCGGCTATGGCTACACCTTC. Protein: CASSTQGGLGYGYTF.